A single sample is the source of the 32 T cell receptor beta chains below, sequenced in a study of shared clonotypes between healthy human individuals. Some clones are missing from TCRdb's copy, which holds only in-frame ones; the method was immunoSEQ multiplex PCR. The sample holds approximately 2,000,000 clones, approximately 90% seen once. Sequencing was done on a sample of naive CD4+ T cells from PBMCs. As to subset: CD45RA+ positively selected. The receptors were gathered from a man younger than 30 in good health. Some clones in this sample may be carry-over from other donors' samples.

V usage is TRBV7-2 and J usage is TRBJ1-2; possible D gene TRBD1, 5 bases. CDR3 length equals 15 residues. V was trimmed by 7 bases and J by 2 bases, leaving 17 bases between them. Germline V gene sequence: CDR1 SGHTA, CDR2 FQGNSA. The CDR3 protein is CASTKGRRHNYGYTF. CDR3 in DNA: TGTGCCAGCACCAAGGGACGGAGACACAACTATGGCTACACCTTC.

V usage is TRBV2 and J usage is TRBJ2-1; D possibly matches TRBD1 or TRBD2 (5 bases each). The V and J ends lost 9 bases and 3 bases respectively, with 12 bases between them. The CDR3 spans 13 residues. CDR1 and CDR2 from the germline V gene are SNHLY and FYNNEI. CDR3 region: CASRTGGYNEQFF. The CDR3 DNA reads TGTGCCAGTAGGACTGGGGGCTACAATGAGCAGTTCTTC.

The chain is built from TRBV2 and TRBJ2-3; the match to TRBD1 covers 9 bases. V trimming: 6 bases; J trimming: 2 bases; junction bases outside the gene matches: 6. This CDR3 is built from 15 residues. Germline lookup yields CDR1 SNHLY and CDR2 FYNNEI. The CDR3 nucleotides are TGTGCCAGCAGAGCCGGGACAGGGTACACAGATACGCAGTATTTT. Translated: CASRAGTGYTDTQYF.

This chain uses TRBV14 with TRBJ1-1, with 8 positions matching TRBD1. V shed 4 bases, J shed 1 base, and the junction held 5 bases outside the gene matches. This CDR3 contains 15 residues. Germline lookup yields CDR1 SGHDN and CDR2 FVKESK. CDR3 in amino acids: CASSPRTGPNTEAFF. CDR3 DNA sequence: TGTGCCAGCAGCCCCCGGACAGGGCCGAACACTGAAGCTTTCTTT.

This chain connects TRBV4-2 to TRBJ2-1; 8 positions agree with TRBD2. The CDR3 loop spans 16 amino acids. The V gene end was trimmed by 1 base and the J gene end by 7 bases; junction bases not matched to a gene: 9. Germline values: CDR1 LGHNA, CDR2 YNFKEQ. The CDR3, as DNA: TGTGCCAGCAGCCAAGGCGGAAGCGGGAGTCCGAATGAGCAGTTCTTC. Its protein is CASSQGGSGSPNEQFF.

The V and J genes are TRBV7-8 and TRBJ2-7, with 9 nucleotides matching TRBD2. Unmatched junction bases numbered 5, after V lost 1 base and J lost 4 bases. The CDR3 has 15 amino acids. Germline V gene sequence: CDR1 SGHVS, CDR2 FQNEAQ. CDR3 coding DNA: TGTGCCAGCAGCTTAGGTAGCGGGGGTCCTTACGAGCAGTACTTC. This gives the protein CASSLGSGGPYEQYF.

The chain combines TRBV7-2 with TRBJ2-3; no clear D. Germline CDR1 SGHTA, CDR2 FQGNSA. Trimming took off 5 bases at V and 5 bases at J, with 8 bases between the two ends. The CDR3 extends over 12 amino acids. The CDR3, as DNA: TGTGCCAGCAGCCTCCTAGAAGATACGCAGTATTTT. It encodes CASSLLEDTQYF.

This rearrangement joins TRBV4-3 to TRBJ1-1, with D perhaps matching TRBD1 (5 bases). The CDR3 is 15 amino acids. V lost 4 bases and J lost 3, with 15 bases in between. CDR1 is LGHNA and CDR2 is YSLEER in the germline V gene. In nucleotides, the CDR3 is TGCGCCAGCAGCCTACAAGGGGCCGCGGACACTGAAGCTTTCTTT. This sequence encodes CASSLQGAADTEAFF.

The chain has TRBV11-2 and TRBJ2-3; D uncertain. Germline V CDR1 and CDR2: SGHAT, FQNNGV. Trimming cost V 1 base and J 6 bases, with 14 bases left between them. This CDR3 has 15 amino acids. DNA of the CDR3: TGTGCCAGCAGCTTAGCCAACCGCTATAGGGATACGCAGTATTTT. It is translated as CASSLANRYRDTQYF.

The chain combines TRBV7-8 with TRBJ2-3; D call uncertain. Germline-derived CDR1 and CDR2 are SGHVS and FQNEAQ. V shed 2 bases and J shed 0 bases, with 9 bases lying between them. The CDR3 contains 15 residues. CDR3 protein: CASSLLAVSTDTQYF. CDR3 nucleotides: TGTGCCAGCAGCTTATTGGCGGTTAGCACAGATACGCAGTATTTT.

The genes are TRBV12-5 and TRBJ1-1; 9 nucleotides agree with TRBD1. The CDR3 covers 15 residues. Germline V CDR1 and CDR2: LGHNT, FRNRAP. V lost 1 base, J lost 0 bases, and 0 bases stayed unmatched. The CDR3 DNA sequence: TGTGCTAGTGGTTTGGGGACAGGGGTGAACACTGAAGCTTTCTTT. Translation gives CASGLGTGVNTEAFF.

The chain employs TRBV28 and TRBJ2-2; D is unclear. The ends were cut back, 4 bases at V and 9 bases at J, with 18 bases in the middle. The CDR3 runs to 15 residues. Looked up from germline, CDR1 is MDHEN and CDR2 is SYDVKM. Here the CDR3 DNA reads TGTGCCAGCAGTTCGTATCCAGCCAACTCCCGGGAGCTGTTTTTT. This codes for CASSSYPANSRELFF. The variable domain in full, with the rest retrieved from reference TRBV28 and TRBJ2-2, is DVKVTQSSRYLVKRTGEKVFLECVQDMDHENMFWYRQDPGLGLRLIYFSYDVKMKEKGDIPEGYSVSREKKERFSLILESASTNQTSMYLCASSSYPANSRELFFGEGSRLTVL.

This chain uses TRBV11-2 with TRBJ2-2; TRBD2 might be the D (5 bases). This CDR3 region has 14 residues. Germline values: CDR1 SGHAT, CDR2 FQNNGV. Trimming removed 0 bases from V and 4 bases from J, with 6 bases in between. CDR3 region: CASSLEGVTGELFF. Written as DNA, the CDR3 is TGTGCCAGCAGCTTAGAGGGAGTCACCGGGGAGCTGTTTTTT.

The J gene is TRBJ2-2, the V gene TRBV5-4; D not certain. The V gene lost 6 bases and the J gene lost 3 bases, with 12 bases spanning the gap. CDR3 length: 14 amino acids. Germline CDR1 reads SGHNT; CDR2 reads YYREEE (reference sequence). DNA for the CDR3: TGTGCCAGCACCAGTGACACCTACACCGGGGAGCTGTTTTTT. The encoded protein is CASTSDTYTGELFF.

V and J are TRBV4-1 and TRBJ1-2; D is unresolved. Germline V gene data show CDR1 as MGHRA and CDR2 as YSYEKL. The CDR3 length is 14 residues. The ends were cut back, 1 base at V and 4 bases at J, with 10 bases in the middle. The CDR3 reads CASSQARVSYGYTF. The CDR3 DNA follows: TGCGCCAGCAGCCAAGCTCGGGTGAGCTATGGCTACACCTTC.

The chain carries TRBV19 and TRBJ1-4; TRBD1 might be the D (6 bases). In germline, CDR1 is LNHDA, CDR2 SQIVND (reference sequence). CDR3 size: 13 residues. Trimming removed 11 bases from V and 6 bases from J, with 16 bases in between. The DNA of the CDR3 is TGTGCCGTACAAAGGGGGTTCGATGAAAAACTGTTTTTT. Encoded protein: CAVQRGFDEKLFF. Combining the CDR3 with reference TRBV19 and TRBJ1-4 gives the whole variable domain DGGITQSPKYLFRKEGQNVTLSCEQNLNHDAMYWYRQDPGQGLRLIYYSQIVNDFQKGDIAEGYSVSREKKESFPLTVTSAQKNPTAFYLCAVQRGFDEKLFFGSGTQLSVL.

The V gene is TRBV5-4, the J gene TRBJ1-1; TRBD1 matches at 7 bases. V was clipped by 3 bases and J by 5 bases; unmatched bases: 7. The CDR3 has 14 amino acids. The V gene's germline CDR1 is SGHNT and CDR2 YYREEE (reference sequence). CDR3 amino acids: CASSSDRVETEAFF. The CDR3 coding sequence is TGTGCCAGCAGCTCCGACAGGGTAGAAACTGAAGCTTTCTTT.

This clone was counted between two and nine times. The DNA of the CDR3 is TGTGCCTGGAGTGAGGGGGCAGGTCAGCCCCAGCATTTT. Its protein product is CAWSEGAGQPQHF. The chain joins TRBV30 to TRBJ1-5, with 7 bases lining up with TRBD1. V lost 1 base, J lost 6 bases, and 3 bases stayed unmatched. This CDR3 contains 13 residues. Germline loops: CDR1 GTSNPN, CDR2 SVGIG (reference sequence).

CDR3 in amino acids: CASSEPGGSGNTIYF. Written as DNA, the CDR3 is TGTGCCAGCAGCGAACCAGGGGGCTCTGGAAACACCATATATTTT. V usage is TRBV7-9 and J usage is TRBJ1-3; 7 bases match TRBD1. J was trimmed by 0 bases and V by 5 bases; bases with no gene match: 4. Looked up from germline, CDR1 is SEHNR and CDR2 is FQNEAQ (reference sequence). The CDR3 contains 15 residues.

This clone was found once. The chain carries TRBV5-1 and TRBJ2-7, with D maybe TRBD2 (6 bases). Germline values: CDR1 SGHRS, CDR2 YFSETQ. Trimming shortened V by 4 bases and J by 5 bases, and 13 bases separated the two germline ends. CDR3 length: 13 amino acids. In nucleotides, the CDR3 is TGCGCCAGCAGCGGGGGGTCTGGGGACGAGCAGTACTTC. This codes for CASSGGSGDEQYF.

The chain has TRBV28 and TRBJ1-1, with unresolved D. The germline CDR1 and CDR2 sequences are MDHEN and SYDVKM. The V and J ends lost 0 bases and 7 bases respectively, with 18 bases between them. The CDR3 runs to 16 residues. The CDR3 DNA is TGTGCCAGCAGTTTATGGTCCGGTGGGGTGCCCCTTGAAGCTTTCTTT. This translates into CASSLWSGGVPLEAFF.

The V and J genes are TRBV10-3 and TRBJ2-1; 9 bases map to TRBD2. V was pared by 3 bases and J by 6 bases, with 9 bases of the junction left unmatched. Germline V lookup: CDR1 ENHRY, CDR2 SYGVKD. This CDR3 has 16 residues. The CDR3 loop is CAISEFLGGRANEQFF. The CDR3 nucleotides are TGTGCCATCAGTGAATTCTTGGGCGGGAGGGCCAATGAGCAGTTCTTC.

The V and J genes are TRBV9 and TRBJ2-1; weak D call: TRBD2 (5 bases). The germline CDR1 and CDR2 sequences are SGDLS and YYNGEE. This CDR3 spans 14 amino acids. Trimming removed 4 bases from V and 6 bases from J, with 14 bases in between. DNA for the CDR3: TGTGCCAGCAGCCCGAGTAGCCGGGGCAATGAGCAGTTCTTC. This sequence encodes CASSPSSRGNEQFF.

The V call is TRBV6-5, the J call TRBJ2-1; D is unclear. The CDR3 has 14 residues. Germline V lookup: CDR1 MNHEY, CDR2 SVGAGI. Trimming pared 2 bases from V and 7 bases from J, leaving 12 bases between. The CDR3 sequence is CASSYEGRINEQFF. The CDR3 DNA reads TGTGCCAGCAGTTACGAAGGCAGAATAAATGAGCAGTTCTTC.

This chain joins TRBV5-8 and TRBJ1-2; D gene unclear. The CDR3 loop spans 13 amino acids. CDR1 and CDR2 from the germline V gene are SGHTS and YDEGEE. Trimming removed 7 bases from V and 6 bases from J, with 16 bases in between. The CDR3 reads CASVVPSLDGYTF. In DNA form, the CDR3 reads TGTGCCAGCGTCGTCCCTAGCCTTGATGGCTACACCTTC.

Details on this clone: At the DNA level, this CDR3 is encoded by other sequences in the same sample as well. The CDR3 sequence: CASSLGTSGSYEQYF. The CDR3 nucleotides are TGTGCCAGCAGTTTGGGGACTAGCGGCTCCTACGAGCAGTACTTC. The chain combines TRBV28 with TRBJ2-7, with TRBD2 matching over 11 bases. The CDR3 has 15 amino acids. Germline V lookup: CDR1 MDHEN, CDR2 SYDVKM. The J segment lost 0 bases and the V segment lost 3 bases, leaving 1 base of the junction unmatched. The full variable domain, with the rest looked up from reference TRBV28 and TRBJ2-7, is DVKVTQSSRYLVKRTGEKVFLECVQDMDHENMFWYRQDPGLGLRLIYFSYDVKMKEKGDIPEGYSVSREKKERFSLILESASTNQTSMYLCASSLGTSGSYEQYFGPGTRLTVT.

Comment on this clone: Additional DNA sequences in this sample encode the identical CDR3. The V gene is TRBV11-3, the J gene TRBJ1-1, with 9 bases aligning to TRBD1. V was pared by 4 bases and J by 0 bases, with 3 bases of the junction left unmatched. The CDR3 is 15 amino acids. Per the germline V gene, CDR1 is SGHNT and CDR2 is YENEEA. CDR3 residues: CASSSGQGMNTEAFF. The CDR3 DNA reads as TGTGCCAGCAGCTCTGGACAGGGGATGAACACTGAAGCTTTCTTT.

This sequence joins TRBV21-1 and TRBJ1-1. TRBV21-1 constitutes a pseudogene. The CDR3 length is 16 residues. CDR3 residues: CASSSSAGTTNTEAFF. The CDR3 coding sequence is TGTGCCAGCAGCTCCAGCGCGGGGACAACCAACACTGAAGCTTTCTTT.

The chain uses TRBV19 and TRBJ1-2; 10 positions match TRBD1. J was trimmed by 4 bases and V by 4 bases; bases with no gene match: 6. Germline V gives CDR1 LNHDA, CDR2 SQIVND (reference sequence). The CDR3 is made up of 15 amino acids. CDR3 sequence reads: CASSKRTGGGYGYTF. CDR3 DNA sequence: TGTGCCAGTAGTAAGAGGACAGGGGGAGGCTATGGCTACACCTTC. Full variable domain (outside the CDR3, taken from reference TRBV19 and TRBJ1-2): DGGITQSPKYLFRKEGQNVTLSCEQNLNHDAMYWYRQDPGQGLRLIYYSQIVNDFQKGDIAEGYSVSREKKESFPLTVTSAQKNPTAFYLCASSKRTGGGYGYTFGSGTRLTVV.

The rearrangement uses TRBV4-2 and TRBJ2-3; 8 bases agree with TRBD2. With V trimmed by 2 bases and J by 4 bases, 8 bases remained unmatched. Per germline, CDR1 LGHNA and CDR2 YNFKEQ. CDR3 length: 16 residues. The CDR3 nucleotides read TGTGCCAGCAGCCAATATCGGGAAGCGGGAGCAGATACGCAGTATTTT. Translated: CASSQYREAGADTQYF.

The chain is built from TRBV19 and TRBJ1-3; D remains ambiguous. CDR3 length: 12 amino acids. Germline V gene lookup returns CDR1 LNHDA and CDR2 SQIVND (reference sequence). Trimming stripped 8 bases from V and 3 bases from J, with 8 bases between. This CDR3 reads CASELVGNTIYF. In DNA, the CDR3 is TGTGCCAGTGAGTTGGTTGGAAACACCATATATTTT. Filled out from reference TRBV19 and TRBJ1-3, the complete variable domain reads DGGITQSPKYLFRKEGQNVTLSCEQNLNHDAMYWYRQDPGQGLRLIYYSQIVNDFQKGDIAEGYSVSREKKESFPLTVTSAQKNPTAFYLCASELVGNTIYFGEGSWLTVV.

This chain uses TRBV19 with TRBJ2-5; TRBD2 might be the D (6 bases). V was shortened by 0 bases and J by 6 bases, with 11 bases between the two germline ends. The CDR3 loop spans 14 amino acids. CDR1 and CDR2 from the germline V gene are LNHDA and SQIVND (reference sequence). Written as DNA, the CDR3 is TGTGCCAGTAGTATAGAGGGCGGGACCCAGACCCAGTACTTC. This codes for CASSIEGGTQTQYF.